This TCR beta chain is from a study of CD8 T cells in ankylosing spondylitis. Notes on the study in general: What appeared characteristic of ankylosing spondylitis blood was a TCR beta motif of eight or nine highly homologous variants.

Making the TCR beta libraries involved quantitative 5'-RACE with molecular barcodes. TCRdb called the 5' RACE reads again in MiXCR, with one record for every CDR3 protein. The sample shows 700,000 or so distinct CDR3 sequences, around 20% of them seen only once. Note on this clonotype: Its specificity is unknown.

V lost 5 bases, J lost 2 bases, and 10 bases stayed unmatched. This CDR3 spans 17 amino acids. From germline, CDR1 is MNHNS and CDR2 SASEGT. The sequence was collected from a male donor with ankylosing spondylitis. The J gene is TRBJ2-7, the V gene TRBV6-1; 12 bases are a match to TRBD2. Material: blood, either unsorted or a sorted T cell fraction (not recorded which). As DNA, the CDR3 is TGTGCCAGCAGTCCGGGACTAGCGGGCCTGATCACCTACGAGCAGTACTTC. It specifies CASSPGLAGLITYEQYF.